These 11 T cell receptor beta chains share one sample of origin, sequenced in a study of T cell responses to AZD1222 COVID-19 vaccine. Sequenced by immunoSEQ multiplex PCR; TCRdb stores in-frame clones only, minus some. The sample has fewer than 120,000 clones; around nine tenths are singletons. The source was peripheral blood, collected 28 days after the second AZD1222 dose. The source of these receptors is an adult who received the AZD1222 COVID-19 vaccine.

The count of this clone is one. The chain joins TRBV20-1 to TRBJ2-7; D remains ambiguous. With 6 bases removed from V and 6 bases from J, the gap between germline ends came to 12 bases. Germline V gene lookup returns CDR1 DFQATT and CDR2 SNEGSKA (reference sequence). CDR3 length equals 11 residues. The CDR3 DNA sequence: TGCAGTGCCCAAAAAAACGGCGAGCAGTACTTC. Protein sequence: CSAQKNGEQYF.

This clone is a singleton in its sample. The chain combines TRBV15 with TRBJ1-2; the match to TRBD1 covers 9 bases. This CDR3 contains 17 residues. Trimming took 4 bases from V and 4 from J; bases not matched to a gene: 13. The germline CDR1 and CDR2 sequences are LNHNV and YYDKDF (reference sequence). Written as DNA, the CDR3 is TGTGCCACCAGCAAAGGGACAGGGCCCACAGACTTCTATGGCTACACCTTC. It is translated as CATSKGTGPTDFYGYTF.

The chain carries TRBV5-1 and TRBJ1-1; D remains unclear. Per the germline V gene, CDR1 is SGHRS and CDR2 is YFSETQ. V was pared by 0 bases and J by 5 bases, with 14 bases between. This CDR3 has 15 residues. CDR3 DNA: TGCGCCAGCAGCTTGGTTTCGGGGATGGAGACTGAAGCTTTCTTT. Its translation is CASSLVSGMETEAFF.

V usage is TRBV6-2 or TRBV6-3 and J usage is TRBJ1-1; maybe TRBD1 (5 bases). Germline CDR1 and CDR2: MNHEY and SVGEGT. The CDR3 covers 13 residues. V was shortened by 2 bases and J by 6 bases, with 10 bases between the two germline ends. The CDR3 nucleotides read TGTGCCAGCAGTTACGTCCGGGGGGCTGAAGCTTTCTTT. It encodes CASSYVRGAEAFF.

The chain is built from TRBV10-3 and TRBJ2-7, with unresolved D. The CDR3 extends over 15 amino acids. Germline CDR1 reads ENHRY; CDR2 reads SYGVKD. Between the trimmed V and J ends, which lost 3 bases and 2 bases, there was a span of 14 bases. CDR3 in DNA: TGTGCCATCAGTGAACGTGACACAGCAACCTACGAGCAGTACTTC. This translates into CAISERDTATYEQYF.

The chain uses TRBV27 and TRBJ2-1; the match to TRBD2 covers 8 bases. CDR1 is MNHEY and CDR2 is SMNVEV in the germline V gene (reference sequence). This CDR3 has 15 amino acids. V lost 6 bases, J lost 6 bases, and 10 bases stayed unmatched. This CDR3 reads CASSPVAGWFNEQFF. CDR3 nucleotides: TGTGCCAGCAGCCCCGTAGCGGGATGGTTCAATGAGCAGTTCTTC.

The chain is built from TRBV18 and TRBJ1-6, with 10 nucleotides matching TRBD1. In germline, CDR1 is KGHSH, CDR2 LQKENI. The CDR3 totals 15 residues. With 4 bases clipped from V and 5 bases from J, the junction kept 2 bases outside the gene matches. CDR3 amino acids: CASSLGQGDNSPLHF. The CDR3 nucleotides read TGTGCCAGCTCACTCGGACAGGGGGATAATTCACCCCTCCACTTT. Full variable domain (remainder filled in from reference TRBV18 and TRBJ1-6): NAGVMQNPRHLVRRRGQEARLRCSPMKGHSHVYWYRQLPEEGLKFMVYLQKENIIDESGMPKERFSAEFPKEGPSILRIQQVVRGDSAAYFCASSLGQGDNSPLHFGNGTRLTVT.

J is TRBJ2-1 and V is TRBV29-1, with 9 bases lining up with TRBD2. CDR3 length: 14 residues. The trim removed 1 base at V and 2 bases at J, leaving 0 bases unmatched. Germline values: CDR1 SQVTM, CDR2 ANQGSEA. The CDR3 region has the DNA TGCAGCGTTGAAGGGACTAGCGCCTACAATGAGCAGTTCTTC. Amino acids: CSVEGTSAYNEQFF.

The genes are TRBV7-9 and TRBJ1-2; D is perhaps TRBD1 (6 bases). The germline V gene encodes CDR1 SEHNR and CDR2 FQNEAQ (reference sequence). This CDR3 spans 18 amino acids. Trimming stripped 4 bases from V and 5 bases from J, with 26 bases between. The CDR3, as DNA: TGTGCCAGCAGCTCCAATTATGATAACAGGGTGATAATTTATGGCTACACCTTC. Encoded protein: CASSSNYDNRVIIYGYTF.

This clone was recorded once. The rearrangement uses TRBV7-2 and TRBJ2-7; D unresolved. Germline CDR1 and CDR2: SGHTA and FQGNSA. The CDR3 has 14 amino acids. V was cut by 4 bases and J by 3 bases, with 13 bases left in between. CDR3 bases: TGTGCCAGCAGCTCCGGACCGACGGTCTACGAGCAGTACTTC. Its translation: CASSSGPTVYEQYF.

The gene calls are TRBV6-5 and TRBJ2-7, with 8 bases matching TRBD1. Per germline, CDR1 MNHEY and CDR2 SVGAGI. Trimming took 8 bases from V and 6 from J; bases not matched to a gene: 12. CDR3 length: 14 amino acids. The DNA of the CDR3 is TGTGCCAGCGGCCGGACAGGGCCTCTTACCGAGCAGTACTTC. The encoded protein is CASGRTGPLTEQYF.